The following is a TCR beta chain sequence with its context. The specificity of this receptor is unknown. One base away there is no much larger clone; base qualities are not given. Ends trimmed: V by 5 bases, J by 5 bases; bases unmatched to a gene: 5. Spanning cysteine to phenylalanine, the CDR3 consists of 13 amino acids. Of the read, only the CDR3 DNA is kept; its 39 bases are in frame from base 1. The germline V gene encodes CDR1 SEHNR and CDR2 FQNEAQ (reference sequence). Receptor libraries were prepared by PCR. DNA from cultured CD4+ T cells was subjected to TCR sequencing with the Oncomine TCR Beta short-read assay at the Johns Hopkins FTIC core. The QIAamp micro DNA kit was used to extract genomic DNA from the cultured CD4+ T cells. The Oncomine TCR Beta libraries from cultured CD4+ T cells were pooled using unique dual indexes and then sequenced on an Illumina iSeq 100. The published analysis was carried out like this. Non-productive sequences were removed, and CDR3s that did not start with C, did not end with F or W, or were shorter than 7 amino acids were discarded. Antigen-specific clonotypes were identified with the MANAFEST web application by comparing peptide-stimulated wells with reference and other culture wells. For a clone to be called positive, the clone needed an FDR below 0.05, an odds ratio above 5, and a productive frequency above 0.1% in at least two of three replicate wells. Cross-reactive clonotypes were defined as significantly expanded in both SARS-CoV-2 spike wells and at least one common cold coronavirus spike condition. Levenshtein distances (stringdist) and unrooted phylogenetic trees (ape) in R version 3.6.1 were used to assess CDR3 homology. Through fastp at Q25 and MiXCR, TCRdb rebuilt clones from the public reads, retaining in-frame beta chains. Every entry covers one CDR3 protein and lists the most common genes and DNA from its rows. In this record, the V and J calls reflect TCRdb's handling and not the investigators' own analysis. The sample table contains 10,000 to 15,000 distinct CDR3 sequences; only one count was recorded for roughly 74% of them. Roughly 8.2% of the sample lies in the top ten.

The label giving this sample's treatment or condition can be read as: approximately 9-day PBMC culture with coronavirus spike peptide pools or control peptides (ViraFEST assay). To expand antigen-specific T cells with peptide pools and then pick out the expanded clonotypes through TCR sequencing, the study relied on the ViraFEST assay. Negative nucleocapsid antibody tests before and after vaccination confirmed that the healthy vaccine recipients had no prior SARS-CoV-2 infection. Each well held around 2.1 million PBMCs cultured with roughly 10 ug/ml peptide pools in IMDM containing approximately 5% human AB serum and 9.5 to 10 IU/ml IL-2. Half of the culture medium was replaced with fresh IL-2-containing medium on days 3 and 7. After nine to eleven days of culture, CD4+ T cells were isolated by negative selection with the EasySep CD4+ T cell isolation kit. PBMCs were separated from whole blood using Ficoll-Paque Plus gradient centrifugation and then either used fresh or cryopreserved at -140C. Culture conditions were generally each tested in triplicate wells.

The source of the sample is a study of vaccination and CD4 T cells after COVID-19 (dated 2022 in TCRdb). Describing the broader study: The convalescent cohort comprised six males and four females, including two Hispanic individuals, seven Caucasians, two Asians and one multiracial person. Two doses of either the Pfizer-BioNTech BNT162b2 vaccine (n=8) or the Moderna mRNA-1273 vaccine (n=2) were administered to participants. Post-COVID blood samples from convalescent patients were collected a median of about 100 days after diagnosis, with a range of about 30 to 170 days. Post-vaccine blood samples were taken a median of about 77 days after the second vaccine dose, with a range of about 13 to 250 days. For stimulating the cultures, overlapping spike peptide pools were used, derived from SARS-CoV-2 as well as from the common cold coronaviruses HCoV-NL63, HCoV-OC43 and HCoV-229E. Control cultures received a CEFX viral epitope pool as the positive control, an HIV-1 Nef peptide pool as the negative control, or no peptide. In nine to eleven COVID-19 convalescent patients and several infection-naive healthy vaccine recipients, researchers compared the spike-specific CD4+ TCR repertoire from before mRNA vaccination with the repertoire from after.

Broad study findings and their caveats: Nearly all vaccine-specific clones in convalescent patients (304 of 307) were mono-reactive for SARS-CoV-2 spike rather than cross-reactive with common cold coronaviruses. Only a relatively small number of convalescent patients were included in the study, and early timepoints following natural infection were not analyzed. The median number of SARS-CoV-2-reactive clonotypes rose from about 23 after infection to about 40 after vaccination, but the change was not significant. In convalescent patients, a median approximately 90% of post-vaccine SARS-CoV-2-reactive clones were detected only after vaccination, suggesting vaccine-specific priming.

This receptor was identified in a human donor who received a COVID-19 vaccine. The chain joins TRBV7-9 to TRBJ1-2; TRBD1 matches 7 bases in the middle. This specimen consisted of CD4+ T cells from blood, cultured in vitro, obtained after SARS-CoV-2 vaccination. CDR3 sequence: CASSPDRAYGYTF. In nucleotide form, the sequence is TGTGCCAGCAGCCCCGACAGGGCGTATGGCTACACCTTC.